The 5 T cell receptor beta chains given below trace back to one sample, sequenced in a study of T cell repertoires in aging, cancer and after chemotherapy. Rearranged V-D-J TRB sequences were amplified with a mixed TRB-A/B primer pool. TCRdb reanalysed the multiplex PCR reads using MiXCR and keeps one entry per CDR3 protein. This sample yields some 1,500 distinct CDR3 sequences, of which about 22% are seen a single time; 20% to 25% belongs to the top ten. The template was genomic DNA from peripheral blood, not RNA. Sequenced input: blood. These receptors came from a human donor with a solid tumor.

In its sample, this clonotype is medium-sized. This chain joins TRBV6-2 or TRBV6-3 and TRBJ1-2, with D possibly TRBD1 on 5 matching bases. The CDR3 runs to 14 residues. CDR1 and CDR2 (germline): MNHEY, SVGEGT. V dropped 6 bases and J dropped 0 bases, with 11 bases sitting between them. Written as DNA, the CDR3 is TGTGCCAGCAGGAAGACAGAAACTAACTATGGCTACACCTTC. Translation gives CASRKTETNYGYTF.

This clonotype is judged large. The chain is built from TRBV6-5 and TRBJ2-6; D gene unclear. Trimming removed 8 bases from V and 0 bases from J, with 5 bases in between. This CDR3 is built from 13 residues. The germline CDR1 and CDR2 sequences are MNHEY and SVGAGI. For the CDR3, the DNA is TGTGCCAGCGGAAACTCTGGGGCCAACGTCCTGACTTTC. Translation gives CASGNSGANVLTF.

As for this clonotype: This sequence may be a read error, since a much larger clone differs from it by one base. V usage is TRBV20-1 and J usage is TRBJ2-7; D is unresolved. This CDR3 has 11 residues. V was trimmed by 7 bases and J by 6 bases, leaving 13 bases between them. CDR1 DFQATT and CDR2 SNEGSKA come from the germline V gene (reference sequence). CDR3 region: CSERLGSEQYF. In DNA, the CDR3 is TGCAGTGAAAGGCTGGGATCCGAGCAGTACTTC.

With regard to this clonotype: A much larger clone lies one base from this, so it may be a read error. The chain couples TRBV10-1 to TRBJ2-1, with D possibly TRBD1 on 5 matching bases. Trimming cost V 3 bases and J 1 base, with 10 bases left between them. The germline gives CDR1 WNHNN, CDR2 SYGVQD (reference sequence). The CDR3 runs to 15 residues. This CDR3 reads CASSEGKGSYNEQFF. The CDR3 DNA reads as TGCGCCAGCAGTGAAGGGAAGGGGTCCTACAATGAGCAGTTCTTC.

This clonotype ranks as medium-sized. The genes are TRBV19 and TRBJ1-5, with unresolved D. Trimming cost V 1 base and J 5 bases, with 9 bases left between them. This CDR3 is built from 14 residues. CDR1 LNHDA and CDR2 SQIVND come from the germline V gene (reference sequence). The CDR3 loop reads CASSIANRDQPQHF. CDR3 bases: TGTGCCAGTAGTATAGCAAACAGAGATCAGCCCCAGCATTTT.